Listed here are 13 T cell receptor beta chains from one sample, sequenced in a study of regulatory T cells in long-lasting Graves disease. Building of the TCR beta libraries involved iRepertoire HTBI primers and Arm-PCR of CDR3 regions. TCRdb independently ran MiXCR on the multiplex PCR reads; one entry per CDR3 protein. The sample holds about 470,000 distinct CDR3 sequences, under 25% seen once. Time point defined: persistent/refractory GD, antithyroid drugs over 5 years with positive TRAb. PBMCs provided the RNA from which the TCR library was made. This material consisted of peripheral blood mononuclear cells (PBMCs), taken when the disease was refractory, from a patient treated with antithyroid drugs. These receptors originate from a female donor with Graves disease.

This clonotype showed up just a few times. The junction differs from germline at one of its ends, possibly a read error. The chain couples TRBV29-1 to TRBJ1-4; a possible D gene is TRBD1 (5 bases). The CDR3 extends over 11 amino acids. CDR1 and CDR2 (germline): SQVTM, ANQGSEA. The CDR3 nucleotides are TGCAGCGTCCCACGGGGGGAAAGCCTTGTTTTT. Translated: CSVPRGESLVF.

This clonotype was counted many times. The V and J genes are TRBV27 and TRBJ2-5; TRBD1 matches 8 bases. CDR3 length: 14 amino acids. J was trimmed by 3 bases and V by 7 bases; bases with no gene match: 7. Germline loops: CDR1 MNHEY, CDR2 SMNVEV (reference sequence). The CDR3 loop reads CASKTGVLKETQYF. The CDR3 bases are TGTGCCAGCAAGACAGGGGTACTCAAAGAGACCCAGTACTTC.

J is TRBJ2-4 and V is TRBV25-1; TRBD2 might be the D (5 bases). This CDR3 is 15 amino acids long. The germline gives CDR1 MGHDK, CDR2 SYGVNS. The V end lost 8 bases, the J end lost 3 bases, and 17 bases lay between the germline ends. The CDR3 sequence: CASSHGLGVKNIQYF. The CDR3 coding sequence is TGTGCCAGCTCCCACGGTCTGGGAGTCAAAAACATTCAGTACTTC. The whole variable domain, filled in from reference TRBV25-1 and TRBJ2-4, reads EADIYQTPRYLVIGTGKKITLECSQTMGHDKMYWYQQDPGMELHLIHYSYGVNSTEKGDLSSESTVSRIRTEHFPLTLESARPSHTSQYLCASSHGLGVKNIQYFGAGTRLSVL.

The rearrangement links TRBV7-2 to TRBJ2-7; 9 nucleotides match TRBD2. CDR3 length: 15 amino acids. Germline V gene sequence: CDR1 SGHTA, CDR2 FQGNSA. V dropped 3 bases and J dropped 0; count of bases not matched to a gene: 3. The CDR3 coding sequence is TGTGCCAGCAGCTTCGGGCGGGAGGGCTCCTACGAGCAGTACTTC. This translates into CASSFGREGSYEQYF. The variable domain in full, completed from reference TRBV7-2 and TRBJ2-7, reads GAGVSQSPSNKVTEKGKDVELRCDPISGHTALYWYRQSLGQGLEFLIYFQGNSAPDKSGLPSDRFSAERTGGSVSTLTIQRTQQEDSAVYLCASSFGREGSYEQYFGPGTRLTVT.

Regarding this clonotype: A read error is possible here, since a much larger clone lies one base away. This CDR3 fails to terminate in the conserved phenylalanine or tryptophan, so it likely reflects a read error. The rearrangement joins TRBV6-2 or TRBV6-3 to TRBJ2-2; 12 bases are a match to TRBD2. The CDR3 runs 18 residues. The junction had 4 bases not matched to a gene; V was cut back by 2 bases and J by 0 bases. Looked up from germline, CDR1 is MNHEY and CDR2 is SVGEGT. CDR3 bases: TGTGCCAGCAGTTACCCGACTAGCGGGAGCACGAACACCGGGGAGCTGTTTCTT. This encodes CASSYPTSGSTNTGELFL.

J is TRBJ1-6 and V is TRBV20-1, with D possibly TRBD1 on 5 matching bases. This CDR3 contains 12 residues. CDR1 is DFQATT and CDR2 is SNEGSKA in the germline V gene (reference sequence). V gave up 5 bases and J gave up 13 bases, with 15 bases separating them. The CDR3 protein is CSAAQQGVPLHF. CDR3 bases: TGCAGTGCTGCCCAACAAGGGGTGCCCCTCCACTTT.

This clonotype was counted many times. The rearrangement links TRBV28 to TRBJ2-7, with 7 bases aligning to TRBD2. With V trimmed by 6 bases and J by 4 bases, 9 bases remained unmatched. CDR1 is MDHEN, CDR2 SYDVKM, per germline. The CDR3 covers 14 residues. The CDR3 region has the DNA TGTGCCAGCAGCTGGAGGACTAGTAAGTACGAGCAGTACTTC. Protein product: CASSWRTSKYEQYF.

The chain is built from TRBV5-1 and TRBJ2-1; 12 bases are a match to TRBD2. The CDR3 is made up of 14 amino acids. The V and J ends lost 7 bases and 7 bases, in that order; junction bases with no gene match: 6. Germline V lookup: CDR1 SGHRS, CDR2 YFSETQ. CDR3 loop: CASETSGSRNEQFF. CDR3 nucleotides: TGCGCCAGCGAGACTAGCGGGAGTCGTAATGAGCAGTTCTTC. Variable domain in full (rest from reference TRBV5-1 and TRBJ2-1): KAGVTQTPRYLIKTRGQQVTLSCSPISGHRSVSWYQQTPGQGLQFLFEYFSETQRNKGNFPGRFSGRQFSNSRSEMNVSTLELGDSALYLCASETSGSRNEQFFGPGTRLTVL.

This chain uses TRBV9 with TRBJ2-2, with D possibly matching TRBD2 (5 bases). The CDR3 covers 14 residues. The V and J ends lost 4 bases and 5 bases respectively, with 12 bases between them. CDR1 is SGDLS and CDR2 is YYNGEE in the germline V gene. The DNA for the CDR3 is TGTGCCAGCAGCCCAAGACGGGGTACCGGGGAGCTGTTTTTT. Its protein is CASSPRRGTGELFF.

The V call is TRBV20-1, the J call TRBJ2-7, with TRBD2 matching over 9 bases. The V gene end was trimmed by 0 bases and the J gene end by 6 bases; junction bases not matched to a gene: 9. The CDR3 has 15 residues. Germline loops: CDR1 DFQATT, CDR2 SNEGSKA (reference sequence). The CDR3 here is CSARDRVLAGAEQYF. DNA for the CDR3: TGCAGTGCTAGAGATCGAGTATTAGCGGGGGCCGAGCAGTACTTC.

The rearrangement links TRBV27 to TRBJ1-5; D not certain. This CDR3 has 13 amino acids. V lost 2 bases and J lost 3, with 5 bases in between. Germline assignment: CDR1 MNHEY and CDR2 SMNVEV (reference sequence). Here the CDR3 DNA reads TGTGCCAGCAGTTTAAAACTCAATCAGCCCCAGCATTTT. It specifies CASSLKLNQPQHF.

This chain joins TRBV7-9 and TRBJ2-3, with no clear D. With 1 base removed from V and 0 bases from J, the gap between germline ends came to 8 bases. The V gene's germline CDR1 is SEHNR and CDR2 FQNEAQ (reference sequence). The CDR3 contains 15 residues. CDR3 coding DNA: TGTGCCAGCAGCTTAGAGGCAGTTAGCACAGATACGCAGTATTTT. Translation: CASSLEAVSTDTQYF.

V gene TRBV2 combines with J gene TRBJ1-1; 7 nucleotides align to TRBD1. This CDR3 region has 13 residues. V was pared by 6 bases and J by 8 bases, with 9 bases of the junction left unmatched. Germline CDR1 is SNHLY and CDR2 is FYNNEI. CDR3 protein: CASRIQPGQEAFF. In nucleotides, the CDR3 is TGTGCCAGCAGAATCCAACCGGGACAGGAAGCTTTCTTT.